A single sample is the source of the 7 T cell receptor beta chains below, sequenced in a study of lymphopenia after photon versus proton radiotherapy (dated 2019 in TCRdb). The library came from the immunoSEQ multiplex PCR assay. TCRdb's version of the immuneACCESS table is confined to in-frame rearrangements and falls short of the full clone set. An unresolved V gene accounts for under half of the shortfall where checked; the remainder is of unknown origin. Here the sample has 26,000 or so clones; approximately 85% occur a single time. Roughly 5.2% of the sample comes from the top ten. This specimen was peripheral blood, taken from a patient treated with photon-based radiotherapy. The receptors stem from a man younger than 40 with gastric cancer.

This chain uses TRBV6-5 with TRBJ2-7; 9 bases fit TRBD2. The V segment lost 4 bases and the J segment 3 bases; nucleotides outside the gene matches: 4. This CDR3 contains 14 residues. Looked up from germline, CDR1 is MNHEY and CDR2 is SVGAGI. CDR3 DNA sequence: TGTGCCAGCAGTTTAGCGGGAGCGGGCTACGAGCAGTACTTC. It codes for CASSLAGAGYEQYF.

The CDR3 coding sequence is TGTGCCAGCAGCTCCCAGACAGGGAGTGAGGCTGAAGCTTTCTTT. This codes for CASSSQTGSEAEAFF. The rearrangement joins TRBV7-6 to TRBJ1-1; TRBD1 matches at 7 bases. V shed 4 bases, J shed 6 bases, and the junction held 11 bases outside the gene matches. Germline lookup yields CDR1 SGHVS and CDR2 FNYEAQ. The CDR3 covers 15 residues.

The chain has TRBV5-6 and TRBJ1-4; weak D call: TRBD1 (5 bases). The CDR3 is 14 amino acids. Germline loops: CDR1 SGHDT, CDR2 YYEEEE. V lost 4 bases and J 0 bases, leaving 7 bases between the germline ends. The CDR3 bases are TGTGCCAGCAGCCGGGGGACAACTAATGAAAAACTGTTTTTT. It specifies CASSRGTTNEKLFF.

The V gene is TRBV5-1, the J gene TRBJ2-5; 8 nucleotides match TRBD2. The CDR3 totals 15 residues. The junction had 6 bases not matched to a gene; V was cut back by 2 bases and J by 3 bases. CDR1 and CDR2 (germline): SGHRS, YFSETQ. In DNA, the CDR3 is TGCGCCAGCAGCTTAGGAAGCGGGAGAGAAGAGACCCAGTACTTC. It is translated as CASSLGSGREETQYF. Full variable domain (missing parts from reference TRBV5-1 and TRBJ2-5): KAGVTQTPRYLIKTRGQQVTLSCSPISGHRSVSWYQQTPGQGLQFLFEYFSETQRNKGNFPGRFSGRQFSNSRSEMNVSTLELGDSALYLCASSLGSGREETQYFGPGTRLLVL.

The chain couples TRBV6-6 to TRBJ2-7; 7 nucleotides align to TRBD1. The ends lost 0 bases at V and 2 bases at J; junction bases unmatched: 1. The CDR3 loop spans 14 amino acids. Germline values: CDR1 MNHNY, CDR2 SVGAGI (reference sequence). CDR3 DNA: TGTGCCAGCAGTTACTCTCAGGGGGCCTACGAGCAGTACTTC. It encodes CASSYSQGAYEQYF.

The rearrangement uses TRBV25-1 and TRBJ1-3; weak D call: TRBD1 (6 bases). V was clipped by 6 bases and J by 0 bases, with 12 bases between them. The germline V gene has CDR1 MGHDK and CDR2 SYGVNS. The CDR3 contains 15 residues. CDR3 residues: CASRKGGNSGNTIYF. DNA for the CDR3: TGTGCCAGCAGGAAGGGGGGGAACTCTGGAAACACCATATATTTT.

CDR3 coding DNA: TGCGCCAGCAGCCAAGGGGATAGGGATGGTCAGCCCCAGCATTTT. This gives the protein CASSQGDRDGQPQHF. This chain joins TRBV4-1 and TRBJ1-5; no firm D call. This CDR3 spans 15 amino acids. Trimming left V 1 base short and J 6 bases short, with 13 bases between. The germline V gene has CDR1 MGHRA and CDR2 YSYEKL.